This T cell receptor (beta chain) was recorded in a study of technical replicates of blood from several donors. Germline assignment: CDR1 MDHEN and CDR2 SYDVKM. This CDR3 is 12 amino acids long. J lost 11 bases, V lost 8 bases, and 8 bases had no gene match. Using immunoSEQ multiplex PCR, the repertoire was profiled, and TCRdb retains in-frame clones only, with some absent. The table includes some 50,000 clones, around 94% detected once. The origin of this receptor is a human donor in good health. The sample was T cells isolated from PBMCs. V is TRBV28 and J is TRBJ1-1, with 10 bases that match TRBD1. CDR3 sequence: CASCDRGLRAFF. The DNA for the CDR3 is TGTGCCAGCTGTGACAGGGGGCTTCGTGCTTTCTTT.